The 13 T cell receptor beta chains in this list originate from one sample, sequenced in a study of T cells after yellow fever vaccination. TCRdb re-called the 5' RACE reads through MiXCR, storing one row per CDR3 protein. This table holds around 500,000 distinct CDR3 sequences, about a fifth found once. The sequencing here drew on PBMCs, taken less than 25 days after the first yellow fever vaccination. These receptors were collected from a man aged 18 to 35 who received the YFV17D yellow fever vaccine.

The rearrangement joins TRBV4-1 to TRBJ2-1; D is unclear. Trimming removed 1 base from V and 5 bases from J, with 6 bases in between. Germline CDR1 and CDR2: MGHRA and YSYEKL. CDR3 length equals 13 residues. The CDR3 is CASSQARNNEQFF. The CDR3 coding sequence is TGCGCCAGCAGCCAAGCCAGAAACAATGAGCAGTTCTTC.

The V call is TRBV5-1, the J call TRBJ2-1, with D possibly being TRBD2 (6 bases). Trimming took off 4 bases at V and 6 bases at J, with 17 bases between the two ends. Germline-derived CDR1 and CDR2 are SGHRS and YFSETQ. The CDR3 is 15 amino acids. The CDR3 protein is CASSPMGDFTNEQFF. In DNA form, the CDR3 reads TGCGCCAGCAGCCCCATGGGGGACTTTACCAATGAGCAGTTCTTC.

The V call is TRBV7-9, the J call TRBJ1-1; no reliable D call. V dropped 5 bases and J dropped 5 bases, with 18 bases sitting between them. The CDR3 has 15 amino acids. CDR1 is SEHNR, CDR2 FQNEAQ, per germline (reference sequence). CDR3 nucleotide sequence: TGTGCCAGCAGCCCCATGGGCAGTATTGGTACTGAAGCTTTCTTT. Translating gives CASSPMGSIGTEAFF.

This clonotype was recorded a few times. The chain joins TRBV20-1 to TRBJ2-1; the match to TRBD2 covers 8 bases. The germline gives CDR1 DFQATT, CDR2 SNEGSKA (reference sequence). The CDR3 extends over 16 amino acids. After removal of 1 base from V and 8 bases from J, the junction contained 13 bases not matched to a gene. CDR3 DNA: TGCAGTGCTAGAGGGGGCCAAGCGGGGGCCAGGGATGAGCAGTTCTTC. Residues: CSARGGQAGARDEQFF.

A few counts support this clonotype. J is TRBJ2-1 and V is TRBV28; possibly TRBD2 for D (6 bases). The germline gives CDR1 MDHEN, CDR2 SYDVKM. Trimming left V 1 base short and J 6 bases short, with 7 bases between. The CDR3 covers 13 residues. The CDR3 reads CASSLSEGNEQFF. CDR3 nucleotides: TGTGCCAGCAGTTTATCGGAGGGCAATGAGCAGTTCTTC.

V is TRBV6-1 and J is TRBJ2-1; no reliable D call. Between the trimmed V and J ends, which lost 9 bases and 4 bases, there was a span of 13 bases. Germline V gene sequence: CDR1 MNHNS, CDR2 SASEGT. The CDR3 is made up of 13 amino acids. CDR3 in DNA: TGTGCCAGTGCCGCGGCACGGTACAATGAGCAGTTCTTC. It encodes CASAAARYNEQFF.

This chain links TRBV19 with TRBJ2-7; possibly TRBD1 for D (6 bases). Trimming took 6 bases from V and 2 from J, leaving 17 bases between them. Germline-derived CDR1 and CDR2 are LNHDA and SQIVND (reference sequence). This CDR3 has 15 residues. The CDR3 region has the DNA TGTGCCAGTAGGCGAAACCCGGGACACACCTACGAGCAGTACTTC. Protein: CASRRNPGHTYEQYF.

The chain recombines TRBV11-2 with TRBJ2-5; D may be TRBD2 (7 bases). The V gene's germline CDR1 is SGHAT and CDR2 FQNNGV. V was cut by 8 bases and J by 3 bases, with 16 bases left in between. This CDR3 has 14 residues. The CDR3 DNA is TGTGCCAGCGGGTCCGGGGGGCTGGAAGAGACCCAGTACTTC. Protein: CASGSGGLEETQYF.

This chain joins TRBV27 and TRBJ1-5; no definite D call. The CDR3 has 12 amino acids. Between the trimmed V and J ends, which lost 3 bases and 3 bases, there was a span of 3 bases. Germline V lookup: CDR1 MNHEY, CDR2 SMNVEV (reference sequence). This CDR3 is CASSFLNQPQHF. CDR3 nucleotide sequence: TGTGCCAGCAGTTTCCTCAATCAGCCCCAGCATTTT.

This clonotype has a handful of counts. V and J are TRBV5-5 and TRBJ1-6, with 9 bases lining up with TRBD1. The CDR3 contains 17 residues. In germline, CDR1 is SGHKS, CDR2 YYEKEE (reference sequence). After removal of 0 bases from V and 11 bases from J, the junction contained 12 bases not matched to a gene. The CDR3 sequence: CASSLGGPGQGPTPLHF. The DNA for the CDR3 is TGTGCCAGCAGCTTGGGGGGCCCGGGACAGGGCCCGACACCCCTCCACTTT.

The chain has TRBV12-3 or TRBV12-4 and TRBJ1-1; possibly TRBD1 for D (6 bases). The CDR3 has 14 amino acids. Trimming took off 3 bases at V and 5 bases at J, with 13 bases between the two ends. CDR3 nucleotide sequence: TGTGCCAGCAGTTTCACCAGGGGCGGAACTGAAGCTTTCTTT. As protein: CASSFTRGGTEAFF.

This clonotype was observed a handful of times. The chain carries TRBV19 and TRBJ1-5; 7 bases map to TRBD1. Trimming removed 10 bases from V and 2 bases from J; junction bases left unmatched: 11. Germline loops: CDR1 LNHDA, CDR2 SQIVND (reference sequence). The CDR3 extends over 15 amino acids. CDR3 loop: CATRAGGRGNQPQHF. The CDR3 DNA sequence: TGTGCCACCCGGGCAGGGGGAAGGGGCAATCAGCCCCAGCATTTT.

This clonotype occurred a few times. This CDR3 reads CASSVGSGGSYTF. The DNA for the CDR3 is TGCGCCAGCAGCGTCGGATCGGGTGGAAGCTACACCTTC. This chain joins TRBV5-1 and TRBJ1-2, with D uncertain. Germline CDR1 is SGHRS and CDR2 is YFSETQ. The V gene lost 4 bases and the J gene lost 9 bases, with 16 bases spanning the gap. This CDR3 is 13 amino acids long.